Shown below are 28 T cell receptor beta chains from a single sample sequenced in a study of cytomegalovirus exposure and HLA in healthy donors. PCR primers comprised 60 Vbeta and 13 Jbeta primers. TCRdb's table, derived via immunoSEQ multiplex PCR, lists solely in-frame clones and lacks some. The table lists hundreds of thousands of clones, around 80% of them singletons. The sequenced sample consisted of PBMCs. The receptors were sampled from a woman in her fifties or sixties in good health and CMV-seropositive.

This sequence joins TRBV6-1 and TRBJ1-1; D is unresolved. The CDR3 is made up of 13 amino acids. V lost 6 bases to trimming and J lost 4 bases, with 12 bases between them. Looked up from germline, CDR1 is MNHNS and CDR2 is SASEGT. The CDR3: CASRVSLVTEAFF. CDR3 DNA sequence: TGTGCCAGCAGGGTGTCGCTAGTCACTGAAGCTTTCTTT.

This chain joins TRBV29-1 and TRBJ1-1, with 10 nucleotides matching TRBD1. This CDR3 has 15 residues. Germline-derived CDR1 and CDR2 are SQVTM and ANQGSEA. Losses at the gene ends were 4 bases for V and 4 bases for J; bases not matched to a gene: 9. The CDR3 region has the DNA TGCAGCGTTGCGGGGCGGGACAGGGGAGGCACTGAAGCTTTCTTT. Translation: CSVAGRDRGGTEAFF.

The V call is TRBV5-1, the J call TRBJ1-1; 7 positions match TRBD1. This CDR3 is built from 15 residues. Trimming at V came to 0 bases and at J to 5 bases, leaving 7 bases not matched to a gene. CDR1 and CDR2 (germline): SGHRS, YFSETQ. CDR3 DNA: TGCGCCAGCAGCTTGGAGGGGGACAGTGGGACTGAAGCTTTCTTT. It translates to CASSLEGDSGTEAFF.

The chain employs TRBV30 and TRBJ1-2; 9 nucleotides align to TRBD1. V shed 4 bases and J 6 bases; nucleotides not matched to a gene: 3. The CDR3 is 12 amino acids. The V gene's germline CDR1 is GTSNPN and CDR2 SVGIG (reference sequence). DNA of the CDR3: TGTGCCTGGATCCGGGACAGGGATGGCTACACCTTC. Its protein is CAWIRDRDGYTF. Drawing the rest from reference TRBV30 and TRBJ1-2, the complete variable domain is SQTIHQWPATLVQPVGSPLSLECTVEGTSNPNLYWYRQAAGRGLQLLFYSVGIGQISSEVPQNLSASRPQDRQFILSSKKLLLSDSGFYLCAWIRDRDGYTFGSGTRLTVV.

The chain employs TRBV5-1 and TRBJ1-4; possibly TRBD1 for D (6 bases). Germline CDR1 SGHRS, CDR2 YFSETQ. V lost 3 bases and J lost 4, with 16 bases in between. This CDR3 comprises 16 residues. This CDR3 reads CASSSSGTYYNEKLFF. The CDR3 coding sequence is TGCGCCAGCAGCTCTTCCGGGACATACTATAATGAAAAACTGTTTTTT.

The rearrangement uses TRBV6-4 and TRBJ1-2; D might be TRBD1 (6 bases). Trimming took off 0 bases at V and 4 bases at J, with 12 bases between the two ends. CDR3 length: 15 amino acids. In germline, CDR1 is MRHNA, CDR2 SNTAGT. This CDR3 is CASSDSWQGPYGYTF. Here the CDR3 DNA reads TGTGCCAGCAGTGACTCGTGGCAGGGGCCCTATGGCTACACCTTC.

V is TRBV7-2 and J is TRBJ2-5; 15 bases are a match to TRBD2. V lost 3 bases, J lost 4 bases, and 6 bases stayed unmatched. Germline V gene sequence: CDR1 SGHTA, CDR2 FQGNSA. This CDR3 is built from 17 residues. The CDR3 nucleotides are TGTGCCAGCAGCTTGTGGACTAGCGGGGGGGCCGGAGAGACCCAGTACTTC. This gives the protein CASSLWTSGGAGETQYF.

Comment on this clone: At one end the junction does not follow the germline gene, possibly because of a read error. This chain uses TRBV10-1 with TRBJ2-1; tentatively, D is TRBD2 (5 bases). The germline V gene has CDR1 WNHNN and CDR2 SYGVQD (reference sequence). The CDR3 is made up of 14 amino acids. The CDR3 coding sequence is TGCGCCAGCAGTCGAACATTAGCACGGGATGAGCAGCTCTTC. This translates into CASSRTLARDEQLF.

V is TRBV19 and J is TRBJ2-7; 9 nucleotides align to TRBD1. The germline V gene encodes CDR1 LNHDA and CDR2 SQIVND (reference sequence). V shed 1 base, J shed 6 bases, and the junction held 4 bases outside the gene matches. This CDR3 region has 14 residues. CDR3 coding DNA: TGTGCCAGTAGTATAGTCATACAGGGGGCCGAGCAGTACTTC. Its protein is CASSIVIQGAEQYF.

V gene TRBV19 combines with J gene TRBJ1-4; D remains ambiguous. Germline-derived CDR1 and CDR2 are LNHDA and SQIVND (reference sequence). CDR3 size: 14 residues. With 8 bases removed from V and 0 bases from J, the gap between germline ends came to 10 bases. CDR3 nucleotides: TGTGCCAGTGGCGCCCAGGCAACTAATGAAAAACTGTTTTTT. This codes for CASGAQATNEKLFF.

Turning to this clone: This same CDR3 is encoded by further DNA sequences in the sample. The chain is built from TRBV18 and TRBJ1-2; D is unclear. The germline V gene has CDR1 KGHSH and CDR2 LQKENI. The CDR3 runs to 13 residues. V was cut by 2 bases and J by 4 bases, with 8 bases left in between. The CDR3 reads CASSPEGGYGYTF. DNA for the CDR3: TGTGCCAGCTCACCAGAGGGTGGCTATGGCTACACCTTC.

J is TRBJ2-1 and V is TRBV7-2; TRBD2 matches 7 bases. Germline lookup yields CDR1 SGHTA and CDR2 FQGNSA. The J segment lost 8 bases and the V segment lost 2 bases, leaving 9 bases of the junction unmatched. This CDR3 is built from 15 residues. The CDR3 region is CASSLRRENWYEQFF. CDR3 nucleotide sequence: TGTGCCAGCAGCTTAAGGCGGGAGAACTGGTATGAGCAGTTCTTC.

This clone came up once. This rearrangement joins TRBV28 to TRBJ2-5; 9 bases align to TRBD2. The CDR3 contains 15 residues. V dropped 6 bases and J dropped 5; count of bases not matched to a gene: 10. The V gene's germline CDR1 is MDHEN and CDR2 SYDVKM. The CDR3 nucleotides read TGTGCCAGCAGCTTGGGGGTAGCGGGGGACGAGACCCAGTACTTC. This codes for CASSLGVAGDETQYF.

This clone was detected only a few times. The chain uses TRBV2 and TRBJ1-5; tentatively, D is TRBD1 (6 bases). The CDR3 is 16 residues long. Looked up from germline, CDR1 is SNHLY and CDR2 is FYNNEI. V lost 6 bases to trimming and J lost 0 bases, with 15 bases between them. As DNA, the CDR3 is TGTGCCAGCAGGGCTACCGGGACACTTAGCAATCAGCCCCAGCATTTT. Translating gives CASRATGTLSNQPQHF.

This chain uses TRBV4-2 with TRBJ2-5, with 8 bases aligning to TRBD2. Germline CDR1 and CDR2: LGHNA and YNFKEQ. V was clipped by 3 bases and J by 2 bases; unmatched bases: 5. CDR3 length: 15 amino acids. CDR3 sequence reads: CASSHTGLAQETQYF. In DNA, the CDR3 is TGTGCCAGCAGCCATACAGGACTAGCACAAGAGACCCAGTACTTC.

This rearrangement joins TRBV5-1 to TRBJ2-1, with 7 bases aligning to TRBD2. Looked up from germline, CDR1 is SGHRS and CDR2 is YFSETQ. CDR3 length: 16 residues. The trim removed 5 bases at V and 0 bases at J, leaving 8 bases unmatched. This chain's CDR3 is CASRTSGDYSYNEQFF. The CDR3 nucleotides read TGCGCCAGCAGGACGAGCGGGGACTACTCCTACAATGAGCAGTTCTTC.

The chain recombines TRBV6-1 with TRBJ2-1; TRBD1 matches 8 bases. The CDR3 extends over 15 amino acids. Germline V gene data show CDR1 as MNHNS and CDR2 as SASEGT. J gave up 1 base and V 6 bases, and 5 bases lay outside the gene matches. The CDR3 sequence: CASSLTGDSYNEQFF. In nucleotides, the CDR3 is TGTGCCAGCAGCCTGACAGGGGATTCCTACAATGAGCAGTTCTTC.

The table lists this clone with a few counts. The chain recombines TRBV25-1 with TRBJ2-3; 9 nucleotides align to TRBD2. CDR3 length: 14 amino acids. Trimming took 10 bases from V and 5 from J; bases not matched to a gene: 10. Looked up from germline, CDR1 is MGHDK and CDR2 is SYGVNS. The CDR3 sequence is CATRAGGGGDTQYF. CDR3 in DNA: TGTGCCACTAGAGCGGGAGGAGGTGGAGATACGCAGTATTTT.

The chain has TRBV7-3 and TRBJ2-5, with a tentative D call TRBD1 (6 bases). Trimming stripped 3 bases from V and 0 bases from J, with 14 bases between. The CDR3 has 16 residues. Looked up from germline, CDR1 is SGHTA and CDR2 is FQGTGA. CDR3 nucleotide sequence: TGTGCCAGCAGCTTCTCTGGAAGGGGGTACCAAGAGACCCAGTACTTC. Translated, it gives CASSFSGRGYQETQYF.

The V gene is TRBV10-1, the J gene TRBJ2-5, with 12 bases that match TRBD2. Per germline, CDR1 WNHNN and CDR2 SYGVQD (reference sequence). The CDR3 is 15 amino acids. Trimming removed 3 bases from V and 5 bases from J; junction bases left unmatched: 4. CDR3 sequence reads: CASSELAGGRETQYF. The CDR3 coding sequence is TGCGCCAGCAGTGAACTAGCGGGGGGCAGGGAGACCCAGTACTTC.

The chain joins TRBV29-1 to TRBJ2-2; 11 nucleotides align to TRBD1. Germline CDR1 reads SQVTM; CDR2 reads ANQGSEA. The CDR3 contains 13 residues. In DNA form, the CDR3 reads TGCAGTGCCGGGACAGGGGGCACCGGGGAGCTGTTTTTT. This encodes CSAGTGGTGELFF.

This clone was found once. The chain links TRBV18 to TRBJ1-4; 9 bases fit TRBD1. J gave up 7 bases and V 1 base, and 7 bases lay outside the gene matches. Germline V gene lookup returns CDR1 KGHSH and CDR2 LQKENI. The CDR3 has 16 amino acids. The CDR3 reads CASSPLFGTGSEKLFF. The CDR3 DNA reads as TGTGCCAGCTCACCACTATTTGGGACAGGGAGTGAAAAACTGTTTTTT.

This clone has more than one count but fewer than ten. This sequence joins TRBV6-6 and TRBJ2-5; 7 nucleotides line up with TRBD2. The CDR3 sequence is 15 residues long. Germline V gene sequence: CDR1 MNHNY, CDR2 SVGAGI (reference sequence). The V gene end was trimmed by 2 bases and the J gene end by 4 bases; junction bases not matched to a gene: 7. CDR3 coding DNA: TGTGCCAGCAGTTACGAGGGAGGGCGGGGAGAGACCCAGTACTTC. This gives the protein CASSYEGGRGETQYF.

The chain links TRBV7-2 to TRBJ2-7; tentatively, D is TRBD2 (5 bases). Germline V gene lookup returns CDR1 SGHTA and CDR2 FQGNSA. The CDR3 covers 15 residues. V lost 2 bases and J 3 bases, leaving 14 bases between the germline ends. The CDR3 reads CASSLNGRALYEQYF. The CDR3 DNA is TGTGCCAGCAGCTTAAATGGGCGGGCCCTCTACGAGCAGTACTTC.

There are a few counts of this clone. For the CDR3, the DNA is TGTGCCAGCAGCTTCGACAGGCATTCGGAAAAACTGTTTTTT. Protein sequence: CASSFDRHSEKLFF. The chain links TRBV7-8 to TRBJ1-4; D perhaps matches TRBD1 (6 bases). The CDR3 length is 14 residues. CDR1 and CDR2 from the germline V gene are SGHVS and FQNEAQ. Trimming cost V 3 bases and J 8 bases, with 13 bases left between them. The full variable domain, its missing parts supplied by reference TRBV7-8 and TRBJ1-4, is GAGVSQSPRYKVAKRGQDVALRCDPISGHVSLFWYQQALGQGPEFLTYFQNEAQLDKSGLPSDRFFAERPEGSVSTLKIQRTQQEDSAVYLCASSFDRHSEKLFFGSGTQLSVL.

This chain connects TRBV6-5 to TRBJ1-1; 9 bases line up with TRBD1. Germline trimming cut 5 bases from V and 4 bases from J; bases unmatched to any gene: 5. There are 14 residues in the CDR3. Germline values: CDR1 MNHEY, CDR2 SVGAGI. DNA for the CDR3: TGTGCCAGCAGTCCACGGGACAGGGTCACTGAAGCTTTCTTT. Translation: CASSPRDRVTEAFF.

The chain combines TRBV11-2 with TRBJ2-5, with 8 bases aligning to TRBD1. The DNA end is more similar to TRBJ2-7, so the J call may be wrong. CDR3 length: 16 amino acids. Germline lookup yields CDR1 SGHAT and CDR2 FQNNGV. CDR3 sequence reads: CASSFLGDRSPYEQYF. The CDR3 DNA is TGTGCCAGCAGCTTCCTAGGGGACAGGAGTCCCTACGAGCAGTACTTC.

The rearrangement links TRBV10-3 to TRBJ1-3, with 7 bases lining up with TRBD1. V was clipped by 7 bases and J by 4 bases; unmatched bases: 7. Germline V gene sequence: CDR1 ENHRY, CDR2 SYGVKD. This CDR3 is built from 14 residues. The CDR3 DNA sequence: TGTGCCATCACCCAGGACAGGTCAGGAAACACCATATATTTT. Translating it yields CAITQDRSGNTIYF.